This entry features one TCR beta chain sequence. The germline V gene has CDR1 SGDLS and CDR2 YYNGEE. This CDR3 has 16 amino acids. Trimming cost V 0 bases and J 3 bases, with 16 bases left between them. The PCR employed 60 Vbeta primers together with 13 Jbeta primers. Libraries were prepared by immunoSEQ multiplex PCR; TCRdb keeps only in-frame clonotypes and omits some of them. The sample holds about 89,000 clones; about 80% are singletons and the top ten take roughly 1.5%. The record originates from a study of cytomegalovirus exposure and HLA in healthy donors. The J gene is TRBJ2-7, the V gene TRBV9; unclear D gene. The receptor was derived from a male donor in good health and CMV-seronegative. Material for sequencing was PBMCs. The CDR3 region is CASSVAPGSPHYEQYF. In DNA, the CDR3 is TGTGCCAGCAGCGTAGCTCCAGGATCCCCCCACTACGAGCAGTACTTC.